The 18 T cell receptor beta chains presented below share a single source sample, sequenced in a study of CD8+ T cells in alopecia areata. In each case, RNA was isolated and then reverse transcribed into cDNA as the sequencing template. Sequenced by immunoSEQ multiplex PCR; TCRdb stores in-frame clones only, minus some. Among tens of thousands of clones listed, 29% were seen once. Treatment of the sample: oral pan-JAK inhibitor, 5-10 mg twice daily. Material: CD8+ T cells sorted from blood, obtained at week 4, from a patient treated with tofacitinib. The receptor set was obtained from a human donor with alopecia areata.

CDR3 protein: CSVTRTQSSYEQYF. The CDR3 DNA reads TGCAGCGTGACTAGGACTCAATCCTCCTACGAGCAGTACTTC. The gene calls are TRBV29-1 and TRBJ2-7; D perhaps matches TRBD2 (6 bases). The CDR3 extends over 14 amino acids. V was pared by 6 bases and J by 0 bases, with 15 bases between. Per the germline V gene, CDR1 is SQVTM and CDR2 is ANQGSEA.

The V and J genes are TRBV27 and TRBJ2-6; D gene uncertain. This CDR3 spans 14 amino acids. Germline values: CDR1 MNHEY, CDR2 SMNVEV (reference sequence). Deletions cut 4 bases from V and 0 bases from J, with 4 bases between. The CDR3 bases are TGTGCCAGCAGTTGGAGCTCTGGGGCCAACGTCCTGACTTTC. Amino acids: CASSWSSGANVLTF.

Ten or more counts support this clone. The chain uses TRBV5-1 and TRBJ2-1, with D unclear. This CDR3 comprises 11 residues. V was trimmed by 3 bases and J by 8 bases, leaving 6 bases between them. Germline CDR1 is SGHRS and CDR2 is YFSETQ. CDR3 coding DNA: TGCGCCAGCAGCTCGGGTGATGAGCAGTTCTTC. Protein: CASSSGDEQFF. Full variable domain (remainder filled in from reference TRBV5-1 and TRBJ2-1): KAGVTQTPRYLIKTRGQQVTLSCSPISGHRSVSWYQQTPGQGLQFLFEYFSETQRNKGNFPGRFSGRQFSNSRSEMNVSTLELGDSALYLCASSSGDEQFFGPGTRLTVL.

The genes are TRBV6-5 and TRBJ2-1; D may be TRBD2 (6 bases). V lost 7 bases to trimming and J lost 8 bases, with 15 bases between them. This CDR3 region has 13 residues. Germline-derived CDR1 and CDR2 are MNHEY and SVGAGI. This CDR3 is CASTEGSWYEQFF. In DNA, the CDR3 is TGTGCCAGCACGGAGGGCTCTTGGTATGAGCAGTTCTTC.

V usage is TRBV7-8 and J usage is TRBJ1-5, with D perhaps matching TRBD1 (5 bases). This CDR3 spans 15 amino acids. Deletions cut 0 bases from V and 3 bases from J, with 9 bases between. Per the germline V gene, CDR1 is SGHVS and CDR2 is FQNEAQ. This CDR3 reads CASSLARGPNQPQHF. CDR3 DNA: TGTGCCAGCAGCTTAGCGCGGGGACCCAATCAGCCCCAGCATTTT.

V is TRBV29-1 and J is TRBJ2-7; D possibly corresponds to TRBD1 (6 bases). V lost 4 bases to trimming and J lost 2 bases, with 9 bases between them. The CDR3 extends over 12 amino acids. The germline CDR1 and CDR2 sequences are SQVTM and ANQGSEA. DNA of the CDR3: TGCAGCGTTGTGAACAGGGCCTACGAGCAGTACTTC. This encodes CSVVNRAYEQYF.

V gene TRBV15 combines with J gene TRBJ1-5, with unresolved D. V was clipped by 4 bases and J by 7 bases, with 8 bases between them. Germline values: CDR1 LNHNV, CDR2 YYDKDF (reference sequence). This CDR3 is 12 amino acids long. The CDR3 nucleotides read TGTGCCACCAGCACTTGGACCCAGCCCCAGCATTTT. It yields the protein CATSTWTQPQHF.

This clone has just a few counts. The chain has TRBV5-6 and TRBJ2-1; 9 bases agree with TRBD1. The V gene end was trimmed by 5 bases and the J gene end by 2 bases; junction bases not matched to a gene: 5. Looked up from germline, CDR1 is SGHDT and CDR2 is YYEEEE. This CDR3 region has 15 residues. The CDR3 loop is CASRAGTGPYNEQFF. CDR3 DNA sequence: TGTGCCAGCAGGGCCGGGACAGGGCCCTACAATGAGCAGTTCTTC.

The chain combines TRBV30 with TRBJ2-1, with D maybe TRBD2 (6 bases). The CDR3 length is 11 residues. Trimming shortened V by 4 bases and J by 9 bases, and 10 bases separated the two germline ends. The germline gives CDR1 GTSNPN, CDR2 SVGIG (reference sequence). The CDR3 DNA follows: TGTGCCTGGAACGTGGGGGGTGAGCAGTTCTTC. As protein: CAWNVGGEQFF.

V usage is TRBV30 and J usage is TRBJ2-7, with D tentatively TRBD1 (6 bases). The germline gives CDR1 GTSNPN, CDR2 SVGIG (reference sequence). CDR3 length: 14 amino acids. The ends were cut back, 2 bases at V and 3 bases at J, with 14 bases in the middle. The CDR3 region is CAWSLSGTRYEQYF. The CDR3 DNA sequence: TGTGCCTGGAGTCTTTCCGGGACACGCTACGAGCAGTACTTC.

This clone was counted between two and nine times. The V call is TRBV27, the J call TRBJ2-3; no reliable D call. The CDR3 sequence is 13 residues long. Looked up from germline, CDR1 is MNHEY and CDR2 is SMNVEV (reference sequence). With 3 bases removed from V and 6 bases from J, the gap between germline ends came to 10 bases. For the CDR3, the DNA is TGTGCCAGCAGTTTCGGGCCCCCCGATACGCAGTATTTT. Translating gives CASSFGPPDTQYF.

At least ten counts were recorded for this clone. The J gene is TRBJ2-7, the V gene TRBV28; D possibly uses TRBD1 or TRBD2 (6 bases each). V gave up 4 bases and J gave up 0 bases, with 13 bases separating them. This CDR3 has 15 amino acids. CDR1 and CDR2 (germline): MDHEN, SYDVKM. The DNA for the CDR3 is TGTGCCAGCAGTTCTAGGGGGGTATACTCCTACGAGCAGTACTTC. Translated, it gives CASSSRGVYSYEQYF.

For this clone: The same CDR3 arises from other DNA sequences in this sample as well. The chain is built from TRBV29-1 and TRBJ2-2; no firm D call. The CDR3 runs to 10 residues. CDR1 is SQVTM and CDR2 is ANQGSEA in the germline V gene. Trimming pared 4 bases from V and 4 bases from J, leaving 1 base between. The CDR3 nucleotides read TGCAGCGTTGGCACCGGGGAGCTGTTTTTT. Residues: CSVGTGELFF.

V is TRBV2 and J is TRBJ2-5; D gene unclear. This CDR3 contains 16 residues. CDR1 is SNHLY and CDR2 is FYNNEI in the germline V gene. The V end was cut by 2 bases, the J end by 3 bases, with 16 bases between. In nucleotides, the CDR3 is TGTGCCAGCAGTGAATTTGGGGAACCGCCAGAAGAGACCCAGTACTTC. Translating gives CASSEFGEPPEETQYF.

V usage is TRBV29-1 and J usage is TRBJ1-2, with no clear D. V lost 5 bases to trimming and J lost 1 base, with 14 bases between them. The CDR3 is 14 residues long. Germline assignment: CDR1 SQVTM and CDR2 ANQGSEA. The CDR3 DNA reads as TGCAGCGTTCCCGGCGCGACGGGTAACTATGGCTACACCTTC. It codes for CSVPGATGNYGYTF.

The chain couples TRBV7-9 to TRBJ2-5, with TRBD1 matching 7 bases. CDR3 length: 14 amino acids. Germline lookup yields CDR1 SEHNR and CDR2 FQNEAQ (reference sequence). Trimming took 4 bases from V and 1 from J; bases not matched to a gene: 3. The DNA of the CDR3 is TGTGCCAGCAGCTCCACAGGGGTCCAAGAGACCCAGTACTTC. Translation: CASSSTGVQETQYF.

The sample holds a few counts of this clone. The chain recombines TRBV4-3 with TRBJ2-7; D possibly corresponds to TRBD2 (6 bases). CDR1 and CDR2 from the germline V gene are LGHNA and YSLEER. Trimming stripped 4 bases from V and 7 bases from J, with 14 bases between. The CDR3 extends over 13 amino acids. CDR3 in DNA: TGCGCCAGCAGCCCTGGGACTGCCTTTGAGCAGTACTTC. Translating gives CASSPGTAFEQYF.

A few counts support this clone. The chain recombines TRBV28 with TRBJ2-7; D possibly corresponds to TRBD2 (5 bases). V gave up 5 bases and J gave up 0 bases, with 20 bases separating them. The CDR3 loop spans 17 amino acids. Germline lookup yields CDR1 MDHEN and CDR2 SYDVKM. For the CDR3, the DNA is TGTGCCAGCAGTCCCCTGGGCGGGCCAGCTCCCTCCTACGAGCAGTACTTC. Amino acid sequence: CASSPLGGPAPSYEQYF.